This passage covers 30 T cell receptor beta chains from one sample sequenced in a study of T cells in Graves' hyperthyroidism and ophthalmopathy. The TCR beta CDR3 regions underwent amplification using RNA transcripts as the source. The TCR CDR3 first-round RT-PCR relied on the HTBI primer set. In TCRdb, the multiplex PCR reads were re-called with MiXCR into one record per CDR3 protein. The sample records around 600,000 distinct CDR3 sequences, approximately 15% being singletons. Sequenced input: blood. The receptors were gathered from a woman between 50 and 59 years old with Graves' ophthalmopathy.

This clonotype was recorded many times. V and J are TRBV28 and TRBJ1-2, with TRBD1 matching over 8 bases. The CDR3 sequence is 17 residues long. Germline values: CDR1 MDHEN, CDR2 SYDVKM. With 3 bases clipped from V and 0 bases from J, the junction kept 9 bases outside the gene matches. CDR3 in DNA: TGTGCCAGCAGTTTTCACTCAGGGGGCGCCTCTAACTATGGCTACACCTTC. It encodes CASSFHSGGASNYGYTF.

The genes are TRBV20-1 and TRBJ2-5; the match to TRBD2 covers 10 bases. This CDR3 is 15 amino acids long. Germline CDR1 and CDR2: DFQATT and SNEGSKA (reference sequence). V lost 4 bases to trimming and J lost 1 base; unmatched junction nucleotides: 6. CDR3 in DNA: TGCAGTGCTATTAGGACTAGCGGAAGCCAAGAGACCCAGTACTTC. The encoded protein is CSAIRTSGSQETQYF.

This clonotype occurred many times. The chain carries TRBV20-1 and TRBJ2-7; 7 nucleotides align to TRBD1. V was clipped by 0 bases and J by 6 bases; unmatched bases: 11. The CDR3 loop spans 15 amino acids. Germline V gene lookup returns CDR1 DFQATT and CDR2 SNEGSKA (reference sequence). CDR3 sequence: CSARDRGRGLFEQYF. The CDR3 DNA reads TGCAGTGCTAGAGATCGCGGCAGGGGGTTGTTCGAGCAGTACTTC.

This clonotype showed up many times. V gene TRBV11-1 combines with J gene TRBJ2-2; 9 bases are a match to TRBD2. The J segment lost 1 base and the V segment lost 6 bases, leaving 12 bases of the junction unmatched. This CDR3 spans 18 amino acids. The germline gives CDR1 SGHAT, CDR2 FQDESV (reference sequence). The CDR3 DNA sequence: TGTGCCAGCAGTCCCGGGGCGGGGGGGCGTGAGAACACCGGGGAGCTGTTTTTT. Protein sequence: CASSPGAGGRENTGELFF.

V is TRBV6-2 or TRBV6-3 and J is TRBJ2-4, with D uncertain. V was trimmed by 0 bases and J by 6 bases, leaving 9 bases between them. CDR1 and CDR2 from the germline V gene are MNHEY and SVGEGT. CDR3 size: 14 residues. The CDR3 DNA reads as TGTGCCAGCAGTTACTCCGGGCTCGGAAACATTCAGTACTTC. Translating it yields CASSYSGLGNIQYF.

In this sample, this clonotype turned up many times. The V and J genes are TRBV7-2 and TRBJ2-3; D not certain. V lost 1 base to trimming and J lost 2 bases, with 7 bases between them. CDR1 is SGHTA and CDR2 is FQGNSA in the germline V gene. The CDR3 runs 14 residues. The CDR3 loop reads CASSLGPTTDTQYF. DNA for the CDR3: TGTGCCAGCAGCTTAGGACCCACCACAGATACGCAGTATTTT.

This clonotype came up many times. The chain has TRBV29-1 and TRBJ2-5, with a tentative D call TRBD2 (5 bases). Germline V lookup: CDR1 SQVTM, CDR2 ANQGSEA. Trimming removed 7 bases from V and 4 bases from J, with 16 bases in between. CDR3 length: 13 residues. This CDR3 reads CSGEPTWGETQYF. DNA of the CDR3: TGCAGCGGGGAGCCGACCTGGGGAGAGACCCAGTACTTC.

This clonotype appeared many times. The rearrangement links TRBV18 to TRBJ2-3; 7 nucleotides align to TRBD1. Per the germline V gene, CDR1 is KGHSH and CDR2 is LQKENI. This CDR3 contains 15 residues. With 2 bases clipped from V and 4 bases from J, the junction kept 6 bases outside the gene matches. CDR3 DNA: TGTGCCAGCTCACCAGAGACAGGGCTCCCAGATACGCAGTATTTT. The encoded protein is CASSPETGLPDTQYF.

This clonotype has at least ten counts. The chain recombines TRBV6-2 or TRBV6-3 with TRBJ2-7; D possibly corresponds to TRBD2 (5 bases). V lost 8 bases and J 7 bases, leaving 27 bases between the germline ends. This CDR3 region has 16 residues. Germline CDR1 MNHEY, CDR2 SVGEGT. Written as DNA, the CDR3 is TGTGCCAGCGGACTCCCCTTACAGTCCCGGGTCGGAGAGCAGTACTTC. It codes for CASGLPLQSRVGEQYF.

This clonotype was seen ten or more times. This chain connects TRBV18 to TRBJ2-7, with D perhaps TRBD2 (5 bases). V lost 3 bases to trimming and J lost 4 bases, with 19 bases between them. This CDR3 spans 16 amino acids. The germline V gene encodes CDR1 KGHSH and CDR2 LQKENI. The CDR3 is CASSPPVAGRPYEQYF. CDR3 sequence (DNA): TGTGCCAGCTCACCCCCGGTTGCGGGCAGACCTTACGAGCAGTACTTC.

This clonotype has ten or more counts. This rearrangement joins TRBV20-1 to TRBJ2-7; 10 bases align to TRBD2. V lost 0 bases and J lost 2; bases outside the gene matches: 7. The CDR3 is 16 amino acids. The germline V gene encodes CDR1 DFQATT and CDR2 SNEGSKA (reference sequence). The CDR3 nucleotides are TGCAGTGCTAGAGATTTTGGGGGGACTAGCGCCTACGAGCAGTACTTC. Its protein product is CSARDFGGTSAYEQYF.

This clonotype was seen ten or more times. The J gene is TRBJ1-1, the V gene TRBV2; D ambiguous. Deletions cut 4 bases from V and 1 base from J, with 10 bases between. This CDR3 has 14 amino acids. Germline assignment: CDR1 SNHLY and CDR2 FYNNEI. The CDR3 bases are TGTGCCAGCAGTGTGCAGCGGGGGAACACTGAAGCTTTCTTT. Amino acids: CASSVQRGNTEAFF.

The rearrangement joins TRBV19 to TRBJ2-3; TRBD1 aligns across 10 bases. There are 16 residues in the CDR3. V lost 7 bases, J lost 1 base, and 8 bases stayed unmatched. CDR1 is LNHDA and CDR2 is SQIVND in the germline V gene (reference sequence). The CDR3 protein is CASTADRGRGTDTQYF. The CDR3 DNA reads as TGTGCCAGTACCGCGGACAGGGGGAGGGGCACAGATACGCAGTATTTT.

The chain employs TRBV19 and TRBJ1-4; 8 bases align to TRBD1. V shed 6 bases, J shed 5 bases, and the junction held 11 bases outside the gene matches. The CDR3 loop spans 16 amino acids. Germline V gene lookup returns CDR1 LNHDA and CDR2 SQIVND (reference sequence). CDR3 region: CASRDRVKSSNEKLFF. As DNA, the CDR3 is TGTGCCAGTAGGGACAGGGTTAAGTCGTCGAATGAAAAACTGTTTTTT.

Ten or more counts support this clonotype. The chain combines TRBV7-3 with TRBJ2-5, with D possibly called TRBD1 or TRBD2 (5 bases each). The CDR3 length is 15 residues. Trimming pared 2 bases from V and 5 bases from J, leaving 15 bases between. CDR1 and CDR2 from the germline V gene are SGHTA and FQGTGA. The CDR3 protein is CASSLGGRPPETQYF. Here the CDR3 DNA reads TGTGCCAGCAGCTTAGGGGGACGCCCTCCGGAGACCCAGTACTTC.

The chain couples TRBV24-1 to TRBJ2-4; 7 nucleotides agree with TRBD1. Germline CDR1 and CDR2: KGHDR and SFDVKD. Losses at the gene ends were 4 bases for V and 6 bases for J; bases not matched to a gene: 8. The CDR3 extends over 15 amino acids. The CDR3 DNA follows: TGTGCCACCAGTGACACAGGGGAGAGCAGAAACATTCAGTACTTC. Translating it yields CATSDTGESRNIQYF.

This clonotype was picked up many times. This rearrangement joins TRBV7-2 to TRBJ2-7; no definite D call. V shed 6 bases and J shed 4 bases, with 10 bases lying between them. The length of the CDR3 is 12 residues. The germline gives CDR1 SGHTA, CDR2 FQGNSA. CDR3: CASSHNKYEQYF. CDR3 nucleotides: TGTGCCAGCAGTCATAATAAATACGAGCAGTACTTC.

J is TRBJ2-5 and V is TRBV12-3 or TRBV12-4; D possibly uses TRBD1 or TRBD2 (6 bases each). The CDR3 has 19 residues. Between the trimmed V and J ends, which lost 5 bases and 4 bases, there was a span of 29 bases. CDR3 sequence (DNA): TGTGCCAGCAGTCTCCGAACAGGGTCGAGGGGGGCTACAAGAGAGACCCAGTACTTC. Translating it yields CASSLRTGSRGATRETQYF.

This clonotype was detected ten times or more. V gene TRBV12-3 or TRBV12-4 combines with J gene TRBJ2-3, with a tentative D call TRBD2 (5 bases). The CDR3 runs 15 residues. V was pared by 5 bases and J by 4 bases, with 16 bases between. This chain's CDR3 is CASSGSARAADTQYF. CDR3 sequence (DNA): TGTGCCAGCAGTGGGAGCGCCCGCGCAGCAGATACGCAGTATTTT.

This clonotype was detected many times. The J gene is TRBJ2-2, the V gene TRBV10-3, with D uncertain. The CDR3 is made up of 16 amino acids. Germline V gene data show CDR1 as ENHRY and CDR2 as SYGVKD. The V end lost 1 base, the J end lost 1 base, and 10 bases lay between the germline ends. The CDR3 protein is CAISEWPRRNTGELFF. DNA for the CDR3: TGTGCCATCAGTGAGTGGCCTCGAAGGAACACCGGGGAGCTGTTTTTT.

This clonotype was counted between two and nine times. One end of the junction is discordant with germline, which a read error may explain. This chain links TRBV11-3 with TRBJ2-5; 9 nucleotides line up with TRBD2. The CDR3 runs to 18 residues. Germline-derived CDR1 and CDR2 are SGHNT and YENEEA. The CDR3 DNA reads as TGCGCCAGCAGCTTGATCGGGGAGGAGCTAGCGGGAATGGAGACCCAGTACTTC. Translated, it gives CASSLIGEELAGMETQYF.

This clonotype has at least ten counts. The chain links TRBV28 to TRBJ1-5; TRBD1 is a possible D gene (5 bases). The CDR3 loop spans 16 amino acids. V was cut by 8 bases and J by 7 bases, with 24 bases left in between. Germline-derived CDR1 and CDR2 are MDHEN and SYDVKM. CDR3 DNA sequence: TGTGCCAGCCTAATAGGGAATCAGGGAAGATGGCAGCCCCAGCATTTT. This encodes CASLIGNQGRWQPQHF.

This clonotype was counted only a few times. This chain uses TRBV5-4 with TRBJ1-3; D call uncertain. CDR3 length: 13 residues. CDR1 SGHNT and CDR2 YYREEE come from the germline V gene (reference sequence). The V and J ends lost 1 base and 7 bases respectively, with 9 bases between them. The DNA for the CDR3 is TGTGCCAGCAGCTTGCGTCGGGCGAACACCATATATTTT. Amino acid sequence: CASSLRRANTIYF. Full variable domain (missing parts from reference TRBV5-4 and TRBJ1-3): ETGVTQSPTHLIKTRGQQVTLRCSSQSGHNTVSWYQQALGQGPQFIFQYYREEENGRGNFPPRFSGLQFPNYSSELNVNALELDDSALYLCASSLRRANTIYFGEGSWLTVV.

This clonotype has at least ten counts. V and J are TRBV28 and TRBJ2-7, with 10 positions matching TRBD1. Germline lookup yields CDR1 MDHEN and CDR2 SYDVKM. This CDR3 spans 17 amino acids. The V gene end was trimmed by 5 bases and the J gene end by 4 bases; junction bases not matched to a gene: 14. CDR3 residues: CASSVPKKTGGGYEQYF. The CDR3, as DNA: TGTGCCAGCAGTGTCCCCAAAAAGACAGGGGGCGGGTACGAGCAGTACTTC.

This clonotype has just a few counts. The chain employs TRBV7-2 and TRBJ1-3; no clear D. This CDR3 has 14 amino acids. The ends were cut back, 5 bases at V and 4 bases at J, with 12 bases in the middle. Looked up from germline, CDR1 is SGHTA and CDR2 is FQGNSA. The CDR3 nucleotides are TGTGCCAGCAGCCCATATTCACAGGGAAACACCATATATTTT. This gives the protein CASSPYSQGNTIYF.

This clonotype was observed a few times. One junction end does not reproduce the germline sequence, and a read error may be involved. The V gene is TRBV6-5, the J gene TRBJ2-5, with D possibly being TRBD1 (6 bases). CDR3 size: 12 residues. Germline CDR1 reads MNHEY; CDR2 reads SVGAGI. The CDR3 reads CASSYNRDPTHF. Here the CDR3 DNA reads TGTGCCAGCAGTTACAACAGGGACCCAACGCACTTC.

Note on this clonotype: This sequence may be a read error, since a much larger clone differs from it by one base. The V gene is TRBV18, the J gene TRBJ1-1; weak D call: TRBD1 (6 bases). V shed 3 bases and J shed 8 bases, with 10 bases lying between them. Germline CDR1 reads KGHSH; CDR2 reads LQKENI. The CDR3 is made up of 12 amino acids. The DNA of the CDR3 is TGTGCCAGCTCACCTCAACAGGGAGAAGCTTTCTTT. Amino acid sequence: CASSPQQGEAFF.

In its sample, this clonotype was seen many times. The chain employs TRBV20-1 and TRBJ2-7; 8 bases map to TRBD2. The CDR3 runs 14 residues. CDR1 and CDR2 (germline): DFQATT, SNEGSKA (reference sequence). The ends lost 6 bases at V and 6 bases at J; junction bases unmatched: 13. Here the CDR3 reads CSAQSGSGLLEQYF. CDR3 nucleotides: TGCAGTGCCCAGAGCGGGAGTGGGCTGCTCGAGCAGTACTTC.

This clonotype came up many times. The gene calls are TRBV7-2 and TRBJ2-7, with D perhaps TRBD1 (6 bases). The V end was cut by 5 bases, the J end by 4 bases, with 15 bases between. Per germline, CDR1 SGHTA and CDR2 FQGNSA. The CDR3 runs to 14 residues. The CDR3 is CASSIRQERYEQYF. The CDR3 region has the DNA TGTGCCAGCAGCATTCGACAGGAAAGGTACGAGCAGTACTTC.

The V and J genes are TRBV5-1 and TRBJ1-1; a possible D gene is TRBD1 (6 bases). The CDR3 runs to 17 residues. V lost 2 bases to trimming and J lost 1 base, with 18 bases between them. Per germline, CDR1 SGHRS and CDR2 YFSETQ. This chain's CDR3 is CASSLDTRQAPNTEAFF. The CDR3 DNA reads TGCGCCAGCAGCTTAGATACTCGACAGGCCCCGAACACTGAAGCTTTCTTT.